Following are 14 T cell receptor delta chains from one sample sequenced in a study of intestinal T cells in coeliac disease (dated by TCRdb to about 2020). For each case, genomic DNA was extracted from ten 5-um FFPE scrolls with the QIAamp DNA FFPE tissue kit. Library preparation employed multiplex PCR. The run used an Illumina MiSeq. Bulk amplification of TRD repertoires was performed from around 150 ng of biopsy DNA with the Biomed-2 kit. With CATT, TCRdb called clones again from the public reads; duplicate DNA rows were later joined. This sample lists over 200 delta-chain clones; 72% were detected once. In total, the top ten clones hold over 55% of the sample. Sequenced sample: a duodenal biopsy. These receptors all stem from a human donor with celiac disease.

The chain is built from TRDV1 and TRDJ1; 13 nucleotides line up with TRDD3. In germline, CDR1 is TSWWSYY, CDR2 QGS. V was clipped by 3 bases and J by 3 bases; unmatched bases: 19. The CDR3 covers 21 residues. The CDR3 protein is CALGDVYPSYWGIRGPDKLIF. In DNA, the CDR3 is TGTGCTCTTGGGGACGTTTACCCTTCCTACTGGGGGATACGGGGACCCGATAAACTCATCTTT.

This clone was recorded a few times. A far larger clone is just one base off, so this is likely a read error. J is TRDJ1 and V is TRDV1; no reliable D call. The germline CDR1 and CDR2 sequences are TSWWSYY and QGS. Trimming shortened V by 0 bases and J by 0 bases, and 26 bases separated the two germline ends. The CDR3 spans 21 residues. The CDR3 bases are TGTGCTCTTGGGGAACTTAGTCGACTACGTCAGTACGTCCGGTACACCGATAAACTCATCTTT. The encoded protein is CALGELSRLRQYVRYTDKLIF.

The chain combines TRDV1 with TRDJ1; 9 bases match TRDD3. CDR3 length: 29 amino acids. V shed 3 bases, J shed 0 bases, and the junction held 44 bases outside the gene matches. Germline loops: CDR1 TSWWSYY, CDR2 QGS. Here the CDR3 reads CALGDPPPGLPNPYWGTLLLHLYTDKLIF. The CDR3, as DNA: TGTGCTCTTGGGGACCCACCCCCGGGCCTTCCAAATCCGTACTGGGGGACCCTTCTTCTACACCTTTACACCGATAAACTCATCTTT.

The J gene is TRDJ3, the V gene TRDV2; 9 nucleotides match TRDD3. The V gene end was trimmed by 0 bases and the J gene end by 3 bases; junction bases not matched to a gene: 8. The CDR3 loop spans 19 amino acids. The V gene's germline CDR1 is GEAIGNYY and CDR2 EKD. CDR3 coding DNA: TGTGCCTGTGACACCAAACTTGGTGGGGGATACTGGGACACCCGACAGATGTTTTTC. This encodes CACDTKLGGGYWDTRQMFF.

As to this clone: This likely traces to a read error, being one base from a far larger clone. The sample has other DNA sequences that encode this CDR3 too. This chain joins TRDV1 and TRDJ1; weak D call: TRDD3 (8 bases). V was pared by 3 bases and J by 0 bases, with 32 bases between. This CDR3 region has 22 residues. Germline V CDR1 and CDR2: TSWWSYY, QGS. The CDR3 region has the DNA TGTGCTCTTGGGGAGCCTTCCTGGGGGACCCTTCTTCTACACCTTTACACCGATAAACTCATCTTT. This gives the protein CALGEPSWGTLLLHLYTDKLIF.

With the J gene uncalled, the V gene is TRDV2; TRDD3, as called in the table, went unchecked against the DNA. The CDR3 spans 20 residues. Germline CDR1 is GEAIGNYY and CDR2 is EKD. The CDR3 DNA follows: TGTGCCTGTGACACCAAACTTGGTGGGGGATACGCACAGTGCTACAAAACCCTCTTCTTC. Residues: CACDTKLGGGYAQCYKTLFF.

This sequence joins TRDV1 and TRDJ1; 7 nucleotides match TRDD3. The germline gives CDR1 TSWWSYY, CDR2 QGS. The trim removed 0 bases at V and 0 bases at J, leaving 19 bases unmatched. The CDR3 is made up of 21 amino acids. The CDR3 sequence: CALGELGFSKLGAPDTDKLIF. The CDR3 bases are TGTGCTCTTGGGGAACTAGGGTTTTCCAAGCTGGGGGCACCTGACACCGATAAACTCATCTTT.

With regard to this clone: A far larger clone is only one base removed, so a read error is likely. The CDR3 reads CAADLLPCCWGTGRGYTDKLIF. DNA for the CDR3: TGTGCAGCAGATCTTCTTCCCTGTTGCTGGGGTACGGGTCGGGGCTACACCGATAAACTCATCTTT. The chain carries TRAV29/DV5 and TRDJ1; tentatively, D is TRDD3 (6 bases). V lost 4 bases, J lost 0 bases, and 37 bases lay in between. There are 22 residues in the CDR3. Germline assignment: CDR1 NSMFDY and CDR2 ISSIKDK.

Regarding this clone: A read error is the likely source, as a far larger clone sits one nucleotide away. The chain couples TRAV29/DV5 to TRDJ1; D may be TRDD2 or TRDD3 (6 bases each). The germline V gene has CDR1 NSMFDY and CDR2 ISSIKDK. The CDR3 extends over 22 amino acids. V was trimmed by 4 bases and J by 0 bases, leaving 37 bases between them. This chain's CDR3 is CAADLPPCCWGTVRGYTDKLIF. CDR3 DNA: TGTGCAGCAGATCTTCCTCCCTGTTGCTGGGGTACGGTTCGGGGCTACACCGATAAACTCATCTTT.

Regarding this clone: This likely traces to a read error, being one base from a far larger clone. The same CDR3 arises from other DNA sequences in this sample as well. The chain is built from TRDV1 and TRDJ1; a weak D match, TRDD3 (6 bases). The V gene lost 0 bases and the J gene lost 0 bases, with 23 bases spanning the gap. The CDR3 runs to 20 residues. Germline V gene data show CDR1 as TSWWSYY and CDR2 as QGS. CDR3 loop: CALGELSPYLGVPYTDKLIF. In DNA, the CDR3 is TGTGCTCTTGGGGAACTATCACCCTACTTGGGGGTTCCGTACACCGATAAACTCATCTTT.

Only a few counts were recorded for this clone. A far larger clone is a single base away, which makes a read error likely. This same CDR3 is encoded by further DNA sequences in the sample. The chain uses TRDV1 and TRDJ1, with TRDD3 identical over 10 bases. CDR3 length: 21 amino acids. Germline CDR1 is TSWWSYY and CDR2 is QGS. Trimming took 0 bases from V and 0 from J; bases not matched to a gene: 16. CDR3 DNA: TGTGCTCTTGGGGAACTCCGGGAATGGGGGATACTGTTGGGGGACACCGATAAACTCATCTTT. Encoded protein: CALGELREWGILLGDTDKLIF.

The rearrangement links TRDV1 to TRDJ1; 12 positions agree with TRDD3. V lost 3 bases and J lost 0; bases outside the gene matches: 35. The CDR3 covers 27 residues. The V gene's germline CDR1 is TSWWSYY and CDR2 QGS. The DNA of the CDR3 is TGTGCTCTTGGGGACCCACCCCCGGGCCTTCCAAATCCGTACTGGGGGATACTGTTGGGAGACACCGATAAACTCATCTTT. Its protein product is CALGDPPPGLPNPYWGILLGDTDKLIF.

CDR3 loop: CALGTSFRPSPKYWGVTGDKLIF. DNA for the CDR3: TGTGCTCTTGGGACATCTTTTCGGCCTTCCCCAAAGTACTGGGGGGTCACTGGGGATAAACTCATCTTT. The rearrangement uses TRDV1 and TRDJ1, with 8 bases aligning to TRDD3. The CDR3 has 23 amino acids. Per germline, CDR1 TSWWSYY and CDR2 QGS. Unmatched junction bases numbered 34, after V lost 5 bases and J lost 5 bases.

The chain has TRDV1 and TRDJ1, with 11 positions matching TRDD3. The CDR3 has 22 residues. Germline lookup yields CDR1 TSWWSYY and CDR2 QGS. Trimming cost V 5 bases and J 2 bases; bases outside gene matches: 25. CDR3 residues: CALGKGGVFPMLGDTGTDKLIF. The CDR3 DNA follows: TGTGCTCTTGGGAAGGGGGGGGTCTTCCCCATGCTGGGGGATACTGGGACCGATAAACTCATCTTT.